This T cell receptor beta chain was identified in a study of blood T cell repertoires in COVID-19. Study summary: The study drew acute and convalescent COVID-19 samples from the United States, Italy and Spain. T cells, B-cell-depleted T cells, or PBMCs provided the cDNA or gDNA that served as material.

This clone was detected once. The CDR3 is made up of 12 amino acids. Per germline, CDR1 MNHEY and CDR2 SVGAGI. Trimming left V 7 bases short and J 3 bases short, with 8 bases between. Under the authors' procedure: Quantification of nucleated cells was approximated via reference gene primer amplification. The assay was immunoSEQ multiplex PCR, and TCRdb's table has in-frame clones only and misses some. V, J and clone size are taken as reported in that table, and D and trimming were inferred from the DNA itself. This table has about 150,000 clones, 75% to 90% appearing once. The receptor's source is a woman aged 40 to 55 with acute or convalescent COVID-19. Sequenced input: peripheral blood. This sequence joins TRBV6-5 and TRBJ2-3, with D tentatively TRBD1 (5 bases). CDR3 region: CASNPGTDTQYF. The CDR3 DNA reads as TGTGCCAGCAATCCAGGGACAGATACGCAGTATTTT.